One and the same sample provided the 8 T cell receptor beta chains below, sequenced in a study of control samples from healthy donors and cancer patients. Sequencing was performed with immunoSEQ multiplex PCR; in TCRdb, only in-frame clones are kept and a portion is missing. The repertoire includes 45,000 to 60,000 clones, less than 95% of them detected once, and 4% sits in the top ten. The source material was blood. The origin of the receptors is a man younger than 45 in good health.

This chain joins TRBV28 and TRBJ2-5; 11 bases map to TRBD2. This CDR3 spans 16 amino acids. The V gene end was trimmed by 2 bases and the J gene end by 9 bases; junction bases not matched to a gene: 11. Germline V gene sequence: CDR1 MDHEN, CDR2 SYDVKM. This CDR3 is CASSLRSGLAGSPQYF. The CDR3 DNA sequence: TGTGCCAGCAGTTTACGCTCCGGACTAGCGGGCAGCCCCCAGTACTTC. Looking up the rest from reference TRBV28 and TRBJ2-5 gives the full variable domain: DVKVTQSSRYLVKRTGEKVFLECVQDMDHENMFWYRQDPGLGLRLIYFSYDVKMKEKGDIPEGYSVSREKKERFSLILESASTNQTSMYLCASSLRSGLAGSPQYFGPGTRLLVL.

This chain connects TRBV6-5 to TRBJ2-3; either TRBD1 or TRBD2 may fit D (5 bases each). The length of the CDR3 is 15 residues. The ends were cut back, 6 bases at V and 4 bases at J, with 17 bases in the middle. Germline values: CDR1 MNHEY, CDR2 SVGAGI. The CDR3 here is CASRSYGARADTQYF. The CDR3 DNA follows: TGTGCCAGCAGGAGTTACGGGGCCCGCGCAGATACGCAGTATTTT.

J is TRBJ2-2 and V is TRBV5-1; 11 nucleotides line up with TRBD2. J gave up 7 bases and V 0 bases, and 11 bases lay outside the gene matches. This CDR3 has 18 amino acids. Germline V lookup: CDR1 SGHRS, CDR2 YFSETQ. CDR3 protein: CASSLDGSGRGISGELFF. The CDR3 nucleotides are TGCGCCAGCAGCTTGGATGGTAGCGGGAGGGGGATTAGCGGGGAGCTGTTTTTT.

Here the CDR3 DNA reads TGTGCCAGCTCACCACCTTCTAGCGGGGGCCCTAACACCGGGGAGCTGTTTTTT. It yields the protein CASSPPSSGGPNTGELFF. J is TRBJ2-2 and V is TRBV18, with TRBD2 matching over 10 bases. Trimming cost V 0 bases and J 2 bases; bases outside gene matches: 6. The CDR3 contains 18 residues. Germline V CDR1 and CDR2: KGHSH, LQKENI.

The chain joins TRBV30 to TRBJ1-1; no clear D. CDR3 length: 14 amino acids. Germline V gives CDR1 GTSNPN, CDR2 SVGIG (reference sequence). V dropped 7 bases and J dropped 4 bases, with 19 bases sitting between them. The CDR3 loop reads CASNGEGRVTEAFF. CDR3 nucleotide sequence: TGTGCCTCGAACGGGGAGGGCCGGGTCACTGAAGCTTTCTTT.

The CDR3 nucleotides are TGTGCCAGCAGCGACGGAGGGGGTCTTAAGACTGAAGCTTTCTTT. This gives the protein CASSDGGGLKTEAFF. The chain recombines TRBV5-4 with TRBJ1-1, with D perhaps matching TRBD1 (6 bases). The V end was cut by 4 bases, the J end by 5 bases, with 18 bases between. Germline V gene sequence: CDR1 SGHNT, CDR2 YYREEE (reference sequence). The CDR3 has 15 amino acids. Combining the CDR3 with reference TRBV5-4 and TRBJ1-1 gives the whole variable domain ETGVTQSPTHLIKTRGQQVTLRCSSQSGHNTVSWYQQALGQGPQFIFQYYREEENGRGNFPPRFSGLQFPNYSSELNVNALELDDSALYLCASSDGGGLKTEAFFGQGTRLTVV.

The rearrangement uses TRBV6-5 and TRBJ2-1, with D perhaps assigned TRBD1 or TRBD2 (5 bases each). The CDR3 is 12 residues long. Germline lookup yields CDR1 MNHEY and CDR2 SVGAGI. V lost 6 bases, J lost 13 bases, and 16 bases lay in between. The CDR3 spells CASRAGTLGQFF. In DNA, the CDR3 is TGTGCCAGCAGAGCCGGGACCTTGGGACAGTTCTTC.

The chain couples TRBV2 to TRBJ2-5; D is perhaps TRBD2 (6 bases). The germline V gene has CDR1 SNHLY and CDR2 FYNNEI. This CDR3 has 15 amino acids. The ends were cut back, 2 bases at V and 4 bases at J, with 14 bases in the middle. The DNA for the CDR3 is TGTGCCAGCAGTGAACAGGGACTCTCACGAGAGACCCAGTACTTC. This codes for CASSEQGLSRETQYF.